This T cell receptor (beta chain) was recovered during a study of blood T cells in healthy people across ages (dated by TCRdb to the mid-2010s). At the level of the whole study: In model experiments, roughly one uniquely barcoded TCR beta cDNA molecule per two T cells was captured by template switching. Using the same blood draw, the study looked at two additional independent replicas of 1 million unique cDNA reads for two donors, one aged 18 to 29 and the other aged 80 or older. Using deep sequencing normalized with unique cDNA molecular identifiers, the study measured how TCR beta repertoire diversity changes with age. To avoid experimental bias, donors of different ages were spread randomly across the sequencing lanes. Four age groups were formed from the donors: young (average about 15 years), middle-aged (just under 40), aged (around 62) and long-lived (roughly 88). Broad study findings and their caveats: The CMV infection status of donors was not known, potentially confounding age-related changes in expanded clonotypes. Compared with the aged group, more naive CD4+ T cells, fewer expanded clones and increased TCR diversity were shown by the long-lived group, suggesting age selection. Estimates of total diversity from one million sequenced T cells were regarded as lower bounds and underestimates. Because profiling used bulk unsorted PBMCs, naive and antigen-experienced compartments could not be compared conclusively. As age increased, observed TCR beta diversity per million T cells dropped in a roughly linear way, and a significant reduction was already evident by age roughly 36. There was a strong correlation between observed TCR beta diversity and the percentage of naive T cells measured by flow cytometry.

The donors were 40 or so Caucasian individuals from Russia, aged roughly 6 to 95 years, who were systemically healthy. Around 9.9 milliliters of peripheral blood were collected from each donor into EDTA-treated Vacutainer tubes. PBMCs were isolated by Ficoll-Paque density-gradient centrifugation, with at least 7 million obtained per sample. Total RNA, at least 5 micrograms per sample, was extracted from PBMCs with Trizol reagent. The percentages of naive CD45RAhigh/CD27high T cells were determined by flow cytometry on a PBMC aliquot from every donor. Turning to this clonotype: This receptor's antigen is unknown. Since a much larger clone is just one base distant, this may be a read error.

The library came from 5' RACE. The sample was run on an Illumina HiSeq 2500. A second PCR of about 6 to 11 cycles was performed with a sample-barcoded 5' primer and a J-beta primer mix. Each TCR beta cDNA molecule received a unique molecular identifier from a template-switch 5' adaptor carrying 12 random nucleotides. At least 2.5 million CDR3-containing paired-end reads were obtained from each sample. All of the RNA was converted into first-strand cDNA using the Mint cDNA synthesis kit, with a TRBC-specific oligonucleotide serving as the primer. Following uracil-DNA glycosylase treatment, all cDNA underwent a first 18-cycle PCR with the universal primers M1SS and BC2_uni_R. The original methods were these. Normalization of each sample was performed by random selection of 1 million high-quality reads, each carrying a distinct molecular identifier. Reads sharing molecular identifiers were discarded rather than binned into consensus sequences. MiTCR, with a Q25 quality threshold and the strictest error-elimination algorithm, was used for CDR3 identification, clonotype clustering and error correction. A nonparametric unseen species model with Euler transformation was used to estimate lower-bound total TCR beta diversity. TCRdb reanalyzed the raw reads on its own, using fastp at Q25 for trimming and MiXCR for clone calling, and kept in-frame beta chains. Rows are unified per CDR3 protein, each entry keeping the most common DNA and genes. In this record, the V and J calls reflect TCRdb's handling and not the investigators' own analysis. The sample table records more than 800,000 distinct CDR3 sequences; around 28% of these occur just once. The top ten clones comprise approximately 15% of the sample.

Trimming removed 1 base from V and 3 bases from J; the gene matches leave 5 bases unexplained. The germline V gene encodes CDR1 DFQATT and CDR2 SNEGSKA (reference sequence). The CDR3 runs 15 amino acids, cysteine and phenylalanine included. Of the read, only the CDR3 DNA is kept; its 45 bases are in frame from base 1. The specimen sequenced was blood. This sequence uses TRBV20-1 and TRBJ2-1, with 8 bases matching TRBD2. The source of this sequence is a woman of 80 years or more in good health. The bases are TGCAGTGCTAGAGGTCCGGGGGGGAACTACAATGAGCAGTTCTTC. This codes for CSARGPGGNYNEQFF.